This entry describes one T cell receptor (beta chain). The sample is drawn from a study of identical twins. One entry per CDR3 protein, called by TCRdb with MiXCR from the 5' RACE reads. The data hold around 490,000 distinct CDR3 sequences, with 13% to 15% observed a single time. The same data also contributed to another study, on yellow fever vaccine responses in identical twins.

What was sequenced was CD4+ T cells sorted from blood. This sequence originates from a woman aged 18-29 years in good health.

CDR3 residues: CSAVGPAREQYF. CDR3 nucleotides: TGCAGCGCCGTCGGACCCGCGAGGGAGCAGTACTTC. The rearrangement uses TRBV29-1 and TRBJ2-7; D ambiguous. This CDR3 spans 12 amino acids. The V gene lost 7 bases and the J gene lost 7 bases, with 17 bases spanning the gap. The germline V gene encodes CDR1 SQVTM and CDR2 ANQGSEA.